This paragraph reports one TCR beta chain. The PCR was carried out with 60 Vbeta primers and 13 Jbeta primers. Some clones are missing from TCRdb's copy, which holds only in-frame ones; the method was immunoSEQ multiplex PCR. The sample records under 200,000 clones, 70% to 80% being singletons. Germline CDR1 reads SNHLY; CDR2 reads FYNNEI. V was pared by 10 bases and J by 6 bases, with 19 bases between. The CDR3 extends over 13 amino acids. This entry belongs to a study of cytomegalovirus exposure and HLA in healthy donors. The clonotype originates from a man aged 45-65 years in good health and CMV-seropositive. This sequence joins TRBV2 and TRBJ2-7; unclear D gene. Sequencing used PBMCs. The CDR3, as DNA: TGTGCCATCCCAGATTCCCCTACGGGCGAGCAGTACTTC. The encoded protein is CAIPDSPTGEQYF. The full variable domain, completed using reference TRBV2 and TRBJ2-7, is EPEVTQTPSHQVTQMGQEVILRCVPISNHLYFYWYRQILGQKVEFLVSFYNNEISEKSEIFDDQFSVERPDGSNFTLKIRSTKLEDSAMYFCAIPDSPTGEQYFGPGTRLTVT.